The source of this T cell receptor beta chain is a study of T-cell memory formation after mild COVID-19. Study context: TCR clusters largely stayed donor specific. Study results and limitations: A second wave expanding day 15 to 37 was CD4+-biased; contracting clones were balanced. The SARS-CoV-2 specificity of second-wave clones reaching peak at day 37 remained unverified.

TCRdb reprocessed the 5' RACE reads via MiXCR and lists one record per CDR3 protein. The table records about 560,000 distinct CDR3 sequences, approximately 21% of them present only once. On this clonotype itself: Its antigen remains unknown.

Trimming removed 4 bases from V and 10 bases from J, with 19 bases in between. The CDR3 has 14 amino acids. This rearrangement joins TRBV12-3 or TRBV12-4 to TRBJ2-5; D possibly corresponds to TRBD1 (6 bases). Sequencing was performed on PBMCs or a T cell subset sorted from them (not recorded which). This TCR was sampled from an adult woman who had mild COVID-19 (a few samples of this study predate the infection). Cell type and time point are not known. The CDR3 DNA reads TGTGCCAGCAGTTACCCTGACAGGCAGGCTATCCAGTACTTC. Protein: CASSYPDRQAIQYF.